The 31 T cell receptor beta chains presented below share a single source sample, sequenced in a study of tumor-infiltrating lymphocytes in oesophageal squamous cell carcinoma. TCRdb itself ran the PCR reads through MiXCR, one entry per CDR3 protein. The table lists some 25,000 distinct CDR3 sequences, 30% to 40% of them singletons. The sequencing sample was made of esophageal tumor tissue. The receptors were gathered from a male donor with esophageal squamous cell carcinoma.

Worth noting for this clonotype: This may be a read error, as it is one base from a much larger clone. The CDR3 ends on some other residue instead of the conserved phenylalanine or tryptophan, so this is likely a read error. This sequence joins TRBV5-6 and TRBJ1-2; maybe TRBD1 (6 bases). The ends were cut back, 3 bases at V and 8 bases at J, with 14 bases in the middle. Germline V gene data show CDR1 as SGHDT and CDR2 as YYEEEE. The CDR3 is made up of 13 amino acids. The CDR3, as DNA: TGTGCCAGCAGCTGGGGAGGGGGGAAAGGCTACACCTTA. It codes for CASSWGGGKGYTL.

With respect to this clonotype: The conserved phenylalanine or tryptophan normally closing the CDR3 is absent here, so this likely arose from a read error. Because the CDR3's place on the DNA is in doubt, the DNA is left out and the CDR3 is given as listed by TCRdb. The chain carries TRBV10-2 and TRBJ2-5. Germline V gene data show CDR1 as WSHSY and CDR2 as SAAADI. Inclusive of both ends, the CDR3 amounts to 16 amino acids. The CDR3 sequence is CASSEPGPHYEQYFGN.

V is TRBV7-4 and J is TRBJ2-5, with TRBD2 matching 8 bases. J gave up 11 bases and V 5 bases, and 13 bases lay outside the gene matches. The CDR3 runs 14 residues. From germline, CDR1 is SGHVT and CDR2 SQSDAQ. CDR3 coding DNA: TGTGCCAGCAGCCCCAGGACTAGCTTGAATGAGCAGTACTTC. It translates to CASSPRTSLNEQYF.

This clonotype came up many times. The J gene is TRBJ1-2, the V gene TRBV12-3 or TRBV12-4; no firm D call. Trimming pared 1 base from V and 2 bases from J, leaving 5 bases between. This CDR3 contains 13 residues. For the CDR3, the DNA is TGTGCCAGCAGTTTAGGGATCAACTATGGCTACACCTTC. Encoded protein: CASSLGINYGYTF.

This clonotype was seen a handful of times. This chain joins TRBV7-9 and TRBJ2-1, with D uncertain. The J call may be in error: the DNA end matches TRBJ2-7 better. The germline V gene encodes CDR1 SEHNR and CDR2 FQNEAQ (reference sequence). This CDR3 spans 13 amino acids. The CDR3 reads CASSMISSNEQYF. In nucleotides, the CDR3 is TGTGCCAGCAGCATGATCTCCAGTAACGAGCAGTACTTC.

With regard to this clonotype: The CDR3 carries no conserved terminal phenylalanine or tryptophan, so it likely arises from a read error. The DNA is left out, because the CDR3 cannot be placed on it with certainty; the CDR3 is given as TCRdb lists it. V and J are TRBV6-1 and TRBJ2-1. The CDR3 extends over 17 residues, inclusive of both ends. Germline V gives CDR1 MNHNS, CDR2 SASEGT. CDR3 loop: CASSGRVQANYGYTFGS.

This chain uses TRBV28 with TRBJ2-5, with 11 positions matching TRBD2. The better agreement between TRBJ2-1 and the DNA end casts doubt on the J call. From germline, CDR1 is MDHEN and CDR2 SYDVKM. The CDR3 is made up of 13 amino acids. The CDR3 DNA follows: TGTGCCAGCAGTTGGGGGACTAGCGGTGAGCAGTTCTTC. Residues: CASSWGTSGEQFF.

This chain joins TRBV20-1 and TRBJ1-5, with TRBD1 matching over 10 bases. Germline V lookup: CDR1 DFQATT, CDR2 SNEGSKA (reference sequence). This CDR3 is built from 13 residues. The ends lost 5 bases at V and 5 bases at J; junction bases unmatched: 3. CDR3 coding DNA: TGCAGTGCTCCGACAGGGGGCCATCAGCCCCAGCATTTT. Its translation: CSAPTGGHQPQHF.

The gene calls are TRBV11-3 and TRBJ1-2; no definite D call. The germline gives CDR1 SGHNT, CDR2 YENEEA. V lost 5 bases, J lost 2 bases, and 6 bases lay in between. This CDR3 contains 12 residues. The CDR3 is CASSPRNYGYTF. DNA of the CDR3: TGTGCCAGCAGCCCCAGAAACTATGGCTACACCTTC.

This clonotype was counted ten times or more. The chain couples TRBV28 to TRBJ1-1; possibly TRBD1 for D (5 bases). The CDR3 is 14 residues long. The V end lost 6 bases, the J end lost 4 bases, and 15 bases lay between the germline ends. Germline V lookup: CDR1 MDHEN, CDR2 SYDVKM. CDR3 amino acids: CASRRDPLSTEAFF. CDR3 DNA sequence: TGTGCCAGCAGGCGGGACCCCTTGAGCACTGAAGCTTTCTTT. The full variable domain, completed using reference TRBV28 and TRBJ1-1, is DVKVTQSSRYLVKRTGEKVFLECVQDMDHENMFWYRQDPGLGLRLIYFSYDVKMKEKGDIPEGYSVSREKKERFSLILESASTNQTSMYLCASRRDPLSTEAFFGQGTRLTVV.

This clonotype has ten or more counts. The chain is built from TRBV6-1 and TRBJ2-1; TRBD2 matches at 10 bases. V was clipped by 7 bases and J by 3 bases; unmatched bases: 6. The CDR3 spans 15 residues. Germline CDR1 MNHNS, CDR2 SASEGT. In DNA form, the CDR3 reads TGTGCCAGCACCCCTAGCGGGAGAGTCTACAATGAGCAGTTCTTC. Its translation: CASTPSGRVYNEQFF.

With regard to this clonotype: Lacking the conserved final phenylalanine or tryptophan, this CDR3 likely reflects a read error. The limits of the CDR3 on the DNA are not certain, so only TCRdb's listed CDR3 is given. The V and J genes are TRBV7-2 and TRBJ2-7. The germline V gene encodes CDR1 SGHTA and CDR2 FQGNSA. The length of the CDR3 is 16 amino acids, counting both ends. The CDR3 here is CASSSVLSSYEQYFGS.

This clonotype was detected many times. This sequence joins TRBV2 and TRBJ2-6; TRBD1 or TRBD2 may be the D gene (5 bases each). The V gene lost 3 bases and the J gene lost 1 base, with 13 bases spanning the gap. This CDR3 region has 17 residues. CDR1 and CDR2 from the germline V gene are SNHLY and FYNNEI. The CDR3 DNA follows: TGTGCCAGCAGTGAGGAGGTGGGGCTTTCTGGGGCCAACGTCCTGACTTTC. This encodes CASSEEVGLSGANVLTF. The entire variable domain, with the rest obtained from reference TRBV2 and TRBJ2-6, is as follows: EPEVTQTPSHQVTQMGQEVILRCVPISNHLYFYWYRQILGQKVEFLVSFYNNEISEKSEIFDDQFSVERPDGSNFTLKIRSTKLEDSAMYFCASSEEVGLSGANVLTFGAGSRLTVL.

This clonotype was seen ten or more times. This chain connects TRBV6-1 to TRBJ1-2; 9 bases map to TRBD1. This CDR3 has 14 residues. From germline, CDR1 is MNHNS and CDR2 SASEGT. The trim removed 1 base at V and 8 bases at J, leaving 5 bases unmatched. This CDR3 is CASSEGGQGRGYTF. As DNA, the CDR3 is TGTGCCAGCAGTGAAGGGGGACAGGGACGAGGCTACACCTTC.

This clonotype was seen ten or more times. The rearrangement uses TRBV28 and TRBJ1-2; D might be TRBD1 (6 bases). V was trimmed by 2 bases and J by 8 bases, leaving 12 bases between them. From germline, CDR1 is MDHEN and CDR2 SYDVKM. The CDR3 contains 13 residues. Here the CDR3 reads CASSLNEQGGYTF. For the CDR3, the DNA is TGTGCCAGCAGTTTAAACGAACAGGGCGGCTACACCTTC.

This clonotype was counted once. The chain employs TRBV7-2 and TRBJ2-7, with D perhaps TRBD1 (5 bases). The last part of the DNA fits TRBJ2-1 better; the J call may be wrong. Germline V gene sequence: CDR1 SGHTA, CDR2 FQGNSA. The CDR3 totals 12 residues. The CDR3 is CASSLVGAGQFF. CDR3 bases: TGTGCCAGCAGCTTAGTTGGGGCCGGCCAGTTCTTC.

This clonotype is classed as medium-sized. One junction end disagrees with the germline gene, perhaps due to a read error. The rearrangement uses TRBV6-1 and TRBJ2-7, with a possible D match to TRBD2 (5 bases). The CDR3 spans 16 residues. Germline-derived CDR1 and CDR2 are MNHNS and SASEGT. Written as DNA, the CDR3 is TGTGCCAGCACCCCAAACCCCCGCCTGAGGGATTCACCCCTCCACTTC. Its protein is CASTPNPRLRDSPLHF.

The gene calls are TRBV28 and TRBJ2-5; weak D call: TRBD2 (6 bases). CDR3 length equals 12 residues. CDR1 is MDHEN and CDR2 is SYDVKM in the germline V gene. V lost 6 bases to trimming and J lost 12 bases, with 17 bases between them. CDR3 amino acids: CASSRILGEEYF. CDR3 DNA sequence: TGTGCCAGCAGCCGGATTTTAGGGGAGGAGTACTTC.

This clonotype has at least ten counts. The gene calls are TRBV6-1 and TRBJ1-2, with D possibly TRBD1 on 6 matching bases. Germline CDR1 and CDR2: MNHNS and SASEGT. Trimming cost V 6 bases and J 4 bases, with 15 bases left between them. This CDR3 comprises 14 residues. CDR3 nucleotides: TGTGCCAGCAGGGGAGGGGGACTCGGCTATGGCTACACCTTC. This encodes CASRGGGLGYGYTF.

The chain recombines TRBV6-1 with TRBJ2-3, with D hard to call. This CDR3 has 17 residues. Trimming stripped 0 bases from V and 0 bases from J, with 13 bases between. CDR1 and CDR2 from the germline V gene are MNHNS and SASEGT. CDR3 nucleotide sequence: TGTGCCAGCAGTGAAGCGAGTTTAGGCCTTAGCACAGATACGCAGTATTTT. Amino acids: CASSEASLGLSTDTQYF.

The chain carries TRBV12-3 or TRBV12-4 and TRBJ1-1, with 9 bases identical to TRBD1. The V gene end was trimmed by 5 bases and the J gene end by 3 bases; junction bases not matched to a gene: 4. The CDR3 runs to 14 residues. CDR3 coding DNA: TGTGCCAGCAGTAAACAGGGGGCGTACACTGAAGCTTTCTTT. As protein: CASSKQGAYTEAFF.

Details on this clonotype: This sequence may be a read error, since a much larger clone differs from it by one base. The rearrangement uses TRBV11-3 and TRBJ2-1; possibly TRBD2 for D (6 bases). The closer fit of TRBJ2-7 to the DNA end suggests the J call may be wrong. Germline-derived CDR1 and CDR2 are SGHNT and YENEEA. CDR3 size: 15 residues. The CDR3 DNA follows: TGTGCCAGCAGCTTAGGGACTATGGCCTACAATGAGCAGTACTTC. Residues: CASSLGTMAYNEQYF.

This clonotype turned up a few times. One base away lies a much larger clone, so this may be a sequencing read error. The chain uses TRBV18 and TRBJ2-7; TRBD2 might be the D (5 bases). CDR1 is KGHSH, CDR2 LQKENI, per germline. The CDR3 is 15 residues long. CDR3 sequence reads: CASSPRLRDFNEQYF. CDR3 in DNA: TGTGCCAGTTCACCACGTTTGAGGGATTTCAATGAGCAGTACTTC.

This clonotype showed up many times. The chain employs TRBV6-5 and TRBJ1-3; 7 positions agree with TRBD1. The CDR3 totals 16 residues. The germline CDR1 and CDR2 sequences are MNHEY and SVGAGI. The V gene end was trimmed by 2 bases and the J gene end by 4 bases; junction bases not matched to a gene: 8. CDR3 coding DNA: TGTGCCAGCAGTTACCCATTACAGGGGACAGGAAACACCATATATTTT. This gives the protein CASSYPLQGTGNTIYF.

In its sample, this clonotype was seen a few times. The CDR3 carries no conserved terminal phenylalanine or tryptophan, so it likely arises from a read error. It is unclear where the CDR3 begins or ends on the DNA, so no DNA is shown, and the CDR3 is as TCRdb lists it. J is TRBJ1-1 and V is TRBV7-4; the table's D call, TRBD1, was not checked against the DNA. Looked up from germline, CDR1 is SGHVT and CDR2 is SQSDAQ. Both ends counted, the CDR3 spans 14 residues. CDR3 protein: CASSLGAMATPSVR.

At least ten counts were recorded for this clonotype. This chain links TRBV9 with TRBJ2-1; D gene uncertain. Germline CDR1 reads SGDLS; CDR2 reads YYNGEE. The CDR3 sequence is 13 residues long. V was shortened by 5 bases and J by 2 bases, with 8 bases between the two germline ends. The CDR3 DNA reads TGTGCCAGCAGGAACAGCACCTACAATGAGCAGTTCTTC. It codes for CASRNSTYNEQFF. Using reference TRBV9 and TRBJ2-1 for the parts outside the CDR3, the full variable domain is DSGVTQTPKHLITATGQRVTLRCSPRSGDLSVYWYQQSLDQGLQFLIQYYNGEERAKGNILERFSAQQFPDLHSELNLSSLELGDSALYFCASRNSTYNEQFFGPGTRLTVL.

Notes on this clonotype: The conserved final phenylalanine or tryptophan is absent from the CDR3, which likely points to a read error. The DNA is left out, because the CDR3 cannot be placed on it with certainty; the CDR3 is given as TCRdb lists it. The J gene is TRBJ2-7, the V gene TRBV28. Germline V gene sequence: CDR1 MDHEN, CDR2 SYDVKM. With termini counted, the CDR3 has 14 amino acids. The CDR3 protein is CASSLREYGYTFGS.

The chain has TRBV7-3 and TRBJ2-4, with a tentative D call TRBD1 (7 bases). The J call may be faulty, since TRBJ2-5 better matches the DNA end. The CDR3 is 15 amino acids. CDR1 SGHTA and CDR2 FQGTGA come from the germline V gene. The CDR3 coding sequence is TGTGCCAGCAGCTTTTCAGGGGGGTTGCAGGAGACCCAGTACTTC. Translation gives CASSFSGGLQETQYF.

This clonotype was observed many times. V and J are TRBV24-1 and TRBJ2-1, with TRBD1 identical over 8 bases. The J call may not be correct, given that the DNA end is closer to TRBJ2-7. CDR3 size: 13 residues. Germline V CDR1 and CDR2: KGHDR, SFDVKD. The CDR3 DNA follows: TGTGCCACCAGTGACCGGACAGGGCTCGAGCAGTACTTC. It is translated as CATSDRTGLEQYF.

The sample holds a few counts of this clonotype. The CDR3 reads CATSRDELVYEQYF. CDR3 DNA sequence: TGTGCCACCAGCAGAGATGAGCTAGTCTACGAGCAGTACTTC. The genes are TRBV15 and TRBJ2-5; D gene uncertain. The closer fit of TRBJ2-7 to the DNA end suggests the J call may be wrong. The CDR3 length is 14 residues. Germline V lookup: CDR1 LNHNV, CDR2 YYDKDF (reference sequence).

A few counts support this clonotype. The V and J genes are TRBV10-3 and TRBJ2-5; D is possibly TRBD2 (6 bases). The closer fit of TRBJ2-1 to the DNA end suggests the J call may be wrong. This CDR3 is built from 16 residues. Germline CDR1 reads ENHRY; CDR2 reads SYGVKD. The chain's CDR3 is CASRSLTGEGRNEQFF. CDR3 in DNA: TGTGCCAGCCGCTCACTGACGGGAGAAGGCCGCAATGAGCAGTTCTTC.